One TCR beta chain is described in this entry. Antigen specificity is unknown. The sample originates from a study of identifying expanded T cells in peripheral blood. Findings and limits, study-wide: Variance in clone template counts between approximately 2-week samples significantly increased with total template count across all healthy donors. Differentially abundant clones: about 1.3 between replicates, around 17 at 2 to 3 weeks, 19 to 20 at four.

TCRdb's copy holds only in-frame clones and misses some; the assay was immunoSEQ multiplex PCR. The table records around 60,000 clones, around 81% of them present only once. The sequence derives from a person between 18 and 75 years old in good health. Sequenced material: blood.

CDR3 amino acids: CASRAERSRNTEAFF. DNA for the CDR3: TGTGCCAGCAGGGCGGAACGGTCGAGGAACACTGAAGCTTTCTTT. The chain recombines TRBV2 with TRBJ1-1; D not resolved. V dropped 6 bases and J dropped 1 base, with 15 bases sitting between them. This CDR3 is built from 15 residues. CDR1 is SNHLY and CDR2 is FYNNEI in the germline V gene. The variable domain in full, with the rest retrieved from reference TRBV2 and TRBJ1-1, is EPEVTQTPSHQVTQMGQEVILRCVPISNHLYFYWYRQILGQKVEFLVSFYNNEISEKSEIFDDQFSVERPDGSNFTLKIRSTKLEDSAMYFCASRAERSRNTEAFFGQGTRLTVV.